This entry lists 17 T cell receptor beta chains sequenced from one sample in a study of blood T cell repertoires in COVID-19. Data came from immunoSEQ multiplex PCR; TCRdb stores just in-frame clones and leaves some out. The sample consists of approximately 140,000 clones, roughly four fifths of them appearing once. The specimen was peripheral blood. These receptors all stem from a man older than 75 with acute or convalescent COVID-19.

J is TRBJ1-2 and V is TRBV2; 8 positions match TRBD1. J gave up 1 base and V 7 bases, and 8 bases lay outside the gene matches. The CDR3 is 15 amino acids. CDR1 and CDR2 (germline): SNHLY, FYNNEI. The CDR3 here is CASIKDRAGNYGYTF. The CDR3 DNA sequence: TGTGCCAGCATTAAGGACAGGGCGGGTAACTATGGCTACACCTTC.

The chain recombines TRBV5-1 with TRBJ2-1; 9 bases line up with TRBD2. The V and J ends lost 4 bases and 7 bases, in that order; junction bases with no gene match: 12. In germline, CDR1 is SGHRS, CDR2 YFSETQ. The CDR3 length is 16 residues. The CDR3 DNA is TGCGCCAGCAGCCAGGCATGGCTAGCGGGGATTAATGAGCAGTTCTTC. It encodes CASSQAWLAGINEQFF.

V is TRBV28 and J is TRBJ1-5, with TRBD1 matching over 8 bases. Trimming took 6 bases from V and 6 from J; bases not matched to a gene: 10. CDR1 is MDHEN and CDR2 is SYDVKM in the germline V gene. There are 15 residues in the CDR3. In DNA form, the CDR3 reads TGTGCCAGCAGAGGACAGGGATTGGGAGGTCAGCCCCAGCATTTT. Translated, it gives CASRGQGLGGQPQHF.

J is TRBJ2-7 and V is TRBV2, with a possible D match to TRBD1 (6 bases). Germline V CDR1 and CDR2: SNHLY, FYNNEI. V dropped 6 bases and J dropped 5 bases, with 14 bases sitting between them. The CDR3 length is 13 residues. This CDR3 is CASSQQGTDEQYF. The CDR3 nucleotides are TGTGCCAGCAGCCAACAGGGAACTGACGAGCAGTACTTC.

The rearrangement joins TRBV3-1 (or the pseudogene TRBV3-2) to TRBJ2-3; the D gene is possibly TRBD1 (5 bases). Trimming stripped 4 bases from V and 3 bases from J, with 14 bases between. CDR1 and CDR2 (germline): LGHDT, YNNKEL (reference sequence). This CDR3 is 15 amino acids long. The CDR3 here is CASSLTGYGTDTQYF. Here the CDR3 DNA reads TGTGCCAGCAGCCTTACAGGATATGGTACAGATACGCAGTATTTT.

The J gene is TRBJ2-4, the V gene TRBV7-9, with D unclear. The germline CDR1 and CDR2 sequences are SEHNR and FQNEAQ (reference sequence). V was pared by 5 bases and J by 5 bases, with 7 bases between. The CDR3 spans 12 residues. The chain's CDR3 is CASSGQENIQYF. The CDR3 DNA sequence: TGTGCCAGCAGCGGGCAGGAAAACATTCAGTACTTC. Based on the CDR3 plus reference TRBV7-9 and TRBJ2-4, the full variable domain is DTGVSQNPRHKITKRGQNVTFRCDPISEHNRLYWYRQTLGQGPEFLTYFQNEAQLEKSRLLSDRFSAERPKGSFSTLEIQRTEQGDSAMYLCASSGQENIQYFGAGTRLSVL.

This chain links TRBV18 with TRBJ1-4; D remains ambiguous. There are 15 residues in the CDR3. The V and J ends lost 1 base and 5 bases respectively, with 11 bases between them. In germline, CDR1 is KGHSH, CDR2 LQKENI. The CDR3, as DNA: TGTGCCAGCTCACCACACGCACAGTTAAATGAAAAACTGTTTTTT. Amino acids: CASSPHAQLNEKLFF.

The gene calls are TRBV10-3 and TRBJ2-2; D is perhaps TRBD2 (6 bases). From germline, CDR1 is ENHRY and CDR2 SYGVKD. Trimming left V 6 bases short and J 7 bases short, with 12 bases between. The length of the CDR3 is 13 residues. The CDR3 spells CAIRGLGGGELFF. The CDR3 DNA sequence: TGTGCCATCAGAGGACTCGGGGGCGGGGAGCTGTTTTTT.

This clone was observed once. V is TRBV7-9 and J is TRBJ2-6; 9 positions agree with TRBD2. Germline V gene lookup returns CDR1 SEHNR and CDR2 FQNEAQ (reference sequence). V lost 5 bases to trimming and J lost 2 bases; unmatched junction nucleotides: 10. The length of the CDR3 is 18 residues. CDR3 residues: CASSRAGGGVTGANVLTF. CDR3 coding DNA: TGTGCCAGCAGCCGCGCCGGCGGGGGGGTTACTGGGGCCAACGTCCTGACTTTC.

In its sample, this clone was seen once. V usage is TRBV28 and J usage is TRBJ2-3, with TRBD1 matching 9 bases. This CDR3 spans 13 amino acids. Looked up from germline, CDR1 is MDHEN and CDR2 is SYDVKM. Trimming removed 6 bases from V and 14 bases from J; junction bases left unmatched: 12. DNA for the CDR3: TGTGCCAGCAGCCGGACAGGGGAAATAAAGCTGTATTTT. It encodes CASSRTGEIKLYF.

In regard to this clone: Other nucleotide sequences in the sample specify the same CDR3. This sequence joins TRBV20-1 and TRBJ1-4, with a possible D match to TRBD1 (6 bases). The CDR3 is 12 amino acids. V was clipped by 3 bases and J by 8 bases, with 10 bases between them. Germline CDR1 is DFQATT and CDR2 is SNEGSKA (reference sequence). In DNA, the CDR3 is TGCAGTGCTAGTACAGGGAGCGAAAAACTGTTTTTT. It yields the protein CSASTGSEKLFF.

The CDR3 loop is CASSFLQGTDTQYF. CDR3 DNA sequence: TGTGCCAGCAGTTTTTTGCAGGGCACAGATACGCAGTATTTT. The gene calls are TRBV28 and TRBJ2-3, with no clear D. The CDR3 has 14 amino acids. Trimming removed 3 bases from V and 1 base from J, with 8 bases in between. Per germline, CDR1 MDHEN and CDR2 SYDVKM. Filled out from reference TRBV28 and TRBJ2-3, the complete variable domain reads DVKVTQSSRYLVKRTGEKVFLECVQDMDHENMFWYRQDPGLGLRLIYFSYDVKMKEKGDIPEGYSVSREKKERFSLILESASTNQTSMYLCASSFLQGTDTQYFGPGTRLTVL.

The V and J genes are TRBV30 and TRBJ2-7; D is unclear. CDR1 and CDR2 from the germline V gene are GTSNPN and SVGIG (reference sequence). Trimming cost V 3 bases and J 9 bases, with 18 bases left between them. The CDR3 consists of 13 residues. CDR3 protein: CAWRERIRPGQYF. The DNA for the CDR3 is TGTGCCTGGAGGGAAAGGATACGACCAGGGCAGTACTTC.

The chain carries TRBV12-3 or TRBV12-4 and TRBJ1-1; D unclear. The CDR3 contains 13 residues. V was shortened by 5 bases and J by 1 base, with 8 bases between the two germline ends. As DNA, the CDR3 is TGTGCCAGCAGTCGTCACGGGAACACTGAAGCTTTCTTT. It encodes CASSRHGNTEAFF.

The genes are TRBV5-1 and TRBJ2-1; 9 bases agree with TRBD1. This CDR3 is 15 amino acids long. In germline, CDR1 is SGHRS, CDR2 YFSETQ. The trim removed 4 bases at V and 4 bases at J, leaving 6 bases unmatched. The CDR3 DNA sequence: TGCGCCAGCAGCCCGACAGGGGGGTATTACAATGAGCAGTTCTTC. This translates into CASSPTGGYYNEQFF.

The V gene is TRBV7-3, the J gene TRBJ2-1; 8 nucleotides line up with TRBD1. Germline V CDR1 and CDR2: SGHTA, FQGTGA. The CDR3 contains 19 residues. The V gene end was trimmed by 5 bases and the J gene end by 4 bases; junction bases not matched to a gene: 19. DNA for the CDR3: TGTGCCAGCAGCCTCTGGGGGACAGGTTCCCCGATGGGGTACAATGAGCAGTTCTTC. This sequence encodes CASSLWGTGSPMGYNEQFF.

This clone was counted only a few times. V is TRBV11-2 and J is TRBJ1-1, with D perhaps TRBD1 (5 bases). Germline V gene lookup returns CDR1 SGHAT and CDR2 FQNNGV. This CDR3 contains 13 residues. V lost 0 bases to trimming and J lost 6 bases, with 8 bases between them. CDR3 protein: CASSLDRVSEAFF. CDR3 nucleotide sequence: TGTGCCAGCAGCTTAGACAGGGTCTCTGAAGCTTTCTTT.